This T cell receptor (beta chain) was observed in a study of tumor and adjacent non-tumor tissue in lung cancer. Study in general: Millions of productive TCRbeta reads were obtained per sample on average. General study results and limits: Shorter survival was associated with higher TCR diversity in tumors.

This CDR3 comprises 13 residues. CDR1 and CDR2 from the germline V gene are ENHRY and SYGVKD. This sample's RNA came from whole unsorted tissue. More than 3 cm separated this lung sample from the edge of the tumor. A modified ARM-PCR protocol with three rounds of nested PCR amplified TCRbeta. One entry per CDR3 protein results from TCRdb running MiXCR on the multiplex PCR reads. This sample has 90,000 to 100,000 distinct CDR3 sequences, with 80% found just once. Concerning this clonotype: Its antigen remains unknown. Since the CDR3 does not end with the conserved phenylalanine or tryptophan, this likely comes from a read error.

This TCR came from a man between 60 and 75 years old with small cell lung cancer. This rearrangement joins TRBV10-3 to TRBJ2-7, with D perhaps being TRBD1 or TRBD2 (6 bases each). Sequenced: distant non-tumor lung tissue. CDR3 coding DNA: TGTGCCTTCAGTGAACTCCTAGGGGGGGAGCAGTACATC. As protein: CAFSELLGGEQYI.